This TCR beta chain was found in a study of shared clonotypes between healthy human individuals. CD45RO-negative cells were positively selected for CCR7, leaving out terminally differentiated effector memory CD45RA+ cells. Method: immunoSEQ multiplex PCR; TCRdb's copy keeps in-frame clones and lacks some. The sample yields about 2 million clones, roughly 95% seen once. V was pared by 2 bases and J by 2 bases, with 9 bases between. Per germline, CDR1 MNHEY and CDR2 SVGAGI. The CDR3 runs 14 residues. The chain is built from TRBV6-5 and TRBJ2-5; no firm D call. This TCR came from a man between 18 and 29 years old in good health. Source material: naive CD8+ T cells sorted from blood. CDR3 protein: CASSYGEVQETQYF. CDR3 DNA: TGTGCCAGCAGTTACGGAGAGGTTCAAGAGACCCAGTACTTC.